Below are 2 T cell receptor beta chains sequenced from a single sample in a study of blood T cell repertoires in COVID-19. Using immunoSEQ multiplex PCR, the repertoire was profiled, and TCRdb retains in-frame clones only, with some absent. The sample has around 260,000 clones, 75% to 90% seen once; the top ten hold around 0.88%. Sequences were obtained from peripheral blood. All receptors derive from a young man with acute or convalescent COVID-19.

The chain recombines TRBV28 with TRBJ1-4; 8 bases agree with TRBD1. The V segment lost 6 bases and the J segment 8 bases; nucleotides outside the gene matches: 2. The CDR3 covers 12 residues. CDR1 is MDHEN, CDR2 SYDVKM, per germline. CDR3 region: CASSYRGEKLFF. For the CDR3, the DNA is TGTGCCAGCAGCTACAGGGGGGAAAAACTGTTTTTT.

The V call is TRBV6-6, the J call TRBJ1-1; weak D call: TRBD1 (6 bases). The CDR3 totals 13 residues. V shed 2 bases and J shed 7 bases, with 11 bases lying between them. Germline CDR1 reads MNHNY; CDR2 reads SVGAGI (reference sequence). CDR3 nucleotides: TGTGCCAGCAGTTACGAGGGGGTTGGTGAAGCTTTCTTT. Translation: CASSYEGVGEAFF.